The TCR beta chain under discussion was sequenced for a study of T cells in localized non-small cell lung cancer. With regard to this clone: Its antigen is as yet unknown.

Study-wide results and limits: Increased T cell density in blood showed an association with longer overall survival. Appearing in adjacent lung were a median about 59 of the top 100 tumor clones. Heterogeneity remains possible because sequencing was limited to only one tumor region.

The method was immunoSEQ multiplex PCR; TCRdb's version includes in-frame clones alone and lacks a portion of them. The sample yields approximately 1,200 clones, roughly 25% seen once. CDR3 length equals 13 residues. V lost 5 bases to trimming and J lost 7 bases, with 12 bases between them. From germline, CDR1 is LNHDA and CDR2 SQIVND (reference sequence). Free of atypia, the adjacent lung was collected at least 2 cm away from the tumor margin. The V call is TRBV19, the J call TRBJ1-5, with D perhaps TRBD1 (6 bases). The specimen comprised normal lung tissue next to the tumor, sampled before any cancer treatment. This sequence was found in a man aged 40-75 years with stage II lung adenocarcinoma. The DNA of the CDR3 is TGTGCCAGTAGTCCAGGGGTTAGGCAGCCCCAGCATTTT. This codes for CASSPGVRQPQHF.